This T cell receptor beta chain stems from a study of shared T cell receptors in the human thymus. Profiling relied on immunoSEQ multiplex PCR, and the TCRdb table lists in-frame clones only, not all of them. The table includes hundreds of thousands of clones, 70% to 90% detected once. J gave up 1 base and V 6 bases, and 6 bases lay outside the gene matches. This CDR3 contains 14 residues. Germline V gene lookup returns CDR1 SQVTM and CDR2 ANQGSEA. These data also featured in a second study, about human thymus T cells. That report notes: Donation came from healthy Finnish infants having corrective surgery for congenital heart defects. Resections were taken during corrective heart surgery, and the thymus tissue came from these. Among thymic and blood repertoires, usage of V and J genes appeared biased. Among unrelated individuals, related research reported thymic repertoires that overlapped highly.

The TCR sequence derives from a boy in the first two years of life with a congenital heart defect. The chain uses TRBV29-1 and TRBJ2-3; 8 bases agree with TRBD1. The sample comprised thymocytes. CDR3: CSVTRGPCTDTQYF. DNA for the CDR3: TGCAGCGTCACCAGGGGGCCGTGCACAGATACGCAGTATTTT.